This T cell receptor beta chain was identified in a study of shared clonotypes between healthy human individuals. CD45RO-negative, CCR7-positively selected cells formed the naive CD8 fraction, excluding terminally differentiated effector memory CD45RA+ cells. The V end lost 2 bases, the J end lost 4 bases, and 13 bases lay between the germline ends. The CDR3 loop spans 14 amino acids. Germline CDR1 is SGHDT and CDR2 is YYEEEE. TCRdb keeps only in-frame clones here, not all; method: immunoSEQ multiplex PCR. The data contain about 2.1 million clones, about 92% of them singletons. Sequenced input: naive CD8+ T cells from PBMCs. The TCR comes from a man aged 18 to 29 in good health. Some clones in this sample may be carry-over from other donors' samples. V and J are TRBV5-6 and TRBJ2-7; D uncertain. The CDR3 spells CASSFLGSGYEQYF. The CDR3 coding sequence is TGTGCCAGCAGCTTCTTAGGGTCCGGGTACGAGCAGTACTTC.